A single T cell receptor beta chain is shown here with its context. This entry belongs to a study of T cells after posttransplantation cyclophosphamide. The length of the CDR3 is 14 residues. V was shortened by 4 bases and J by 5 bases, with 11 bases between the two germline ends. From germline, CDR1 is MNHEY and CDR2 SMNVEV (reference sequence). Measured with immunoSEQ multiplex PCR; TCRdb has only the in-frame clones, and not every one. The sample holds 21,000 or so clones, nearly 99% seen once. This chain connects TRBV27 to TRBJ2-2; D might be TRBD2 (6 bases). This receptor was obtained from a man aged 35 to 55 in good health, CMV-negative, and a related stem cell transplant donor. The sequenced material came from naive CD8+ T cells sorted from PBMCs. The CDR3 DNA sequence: TGTGCCAGCAGTTCGGGACTCTGGACCGGGGAGCTGTTTTTT. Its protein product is CASSSGLWTGELFF.